These T cell receptor beta chains were read from a single sample in a study of blood T cell repertoires in COVID-19. Sequencing used immunoSEQ multiplex PCR; TCRdb keeps in-frame clones, though not all of them. Of 130,000 or so clones listed, roughly four fifths are singletons. The sequencing sample was made of peripheral blood. Every receptor here comes from a human donor in a cohort sampled during active COVID-19. Each CDR3 is given with its conserved first and last residue. D genes are given only for firm matches. The listing skips clone size in some rows; elsewhere it reads once, few, many or a size class.

D,V,size,J,DNA,CDR3
TRBD2,TRBV28,.,TRBJ2-7,TGTGCCAGCAGTCGGGGGGGACATCCTAGCTCCTACGAGCAGTACTTC,CASSRGGHPSSYEQYF
TRBD2,TRBV7-3,.,TRBJ2-7,TGTGCCAGCAGCTTAACGGCGGGAGCCCCCTACGAGCAGTACTTC,CASSLTAGAPYEQYF
.,TRBV2,.,TRBJ1-2,TGTGCCAGCAGTGAGGAGGACAGTAACTATGGCTACACCTTT,CASSEEDSNYGYTF
TRBD1,TRBV6-6,few,TRBJ1-5,TGTGCCAGCAGTCCCGGACAGGGAAGAGGCAATCAGCCCCAGCATTTT,CASSPGQGRGNQPQHF
TRBD1,TRBV27,.,TRBJ1-5,TGTGCCAGCAGTCATGAGGGGGCCCGCAATCAGCCCCAGCATTTT,CASSHEGARNQPQHF
.,TRBV7-3,.,TRBJ2-2,TGTGCCAGCAGCTTATCCGTTGGGGGACTGGAAACCGGGGAGCTGTTTTTT,CASSLSVGGLETGELFF
.,TRBV12-5,.,TRBJ2-3,TGTGCTAGTGCCCGGTCCACAGATACGCAGTATTTT,CASARSTDTQYF
TRBD1,TRBV4-2,.,TRBJ2-3,TGTGCCAGCAGCCAAGAACCGGGACAGCTCACAGATACGCAGTATTTT,CASSQEPGQLTDTQYF
.,TRBV12-3/TRBV12-4,.,TRBJ2-7,TGTGCCAGCAGTTATTTTATCTACGAGCAGTACTTC,CASSYFIYEQYF
.,TRBV21-1,.,TRBJ2-5,TGTGCCAGCAGCGGGTCGGGACTAGCCAGGTTTGCGACCCAGTACTTC,CASSGSGLARFATQYF
.,TRBV2,.,TRBJ2-5,TGTGCCAGCAGTTGGGGGCGCCAAGAGACCCAGTACTTC,CASSWGRQETQYF
.,TRBV6-5,.,TRBJ1-1,TGTGCCAGCAGTCCCCGGTTGACGGGATCTGAAGCTTTCTTT,CASSPRLTGSEAFF
TRBD1,TRBV29-1,.,TRBJ1-1,TGCAGCGTTGCGCCCTCAGGGGGAGGTGAAGCTTTCTTT,CSVAPSGGGEAFF
TRBD1,TRBV5-5,.,TRBJ1-1,TGTGCCAGCAGTAAGACAGGGGATACTGAAGCTTTCTTT,CASSKTGDTEAFF
.,TRBV18,.,TRBJ2-2,TGTGCCAGCTCACCTGACCAGCGGTCCACCGGGGAGCTGTTTTTT,CASSPDQRSTGELFF
.,TRBV4-1,few,TRBJ2-6,TGCGCCAGCAGCCAAGGCACCACCGAAAGAGAGACGGGCTCTGGGGCCAACGTCCTGACTTTC,CASSQGTTERETGSGANVLTF
.,TRBV9,.,TRBJ2-1,TGTGCCAGCGGGGGGAAGGATGAGCAGTTCTTC,CASGGKDEQFF